These 18 T cell receptor beta chains came from one sample sequenced in a study of memory CD4+ T cells and cytomegalovirus serostatus. Single viable CD3+CD4+CD8-CD45RO+ cells were sorted as the memory CD4+ T cells. Assay used: immunoSEQ multiplex PCR; TCRdb lists only in-frame clones, some missing. The top ten hold about 0.8% of the sample, which has about 61,000 clones, roughly 80% seen once. Material: memory CD4+ T cells from blood. Source of these receptors: an adult in good health and CMV-seronegative.

The CDR3 loop reads CASSFGDRGSDEQFF. The DNA for the CDR3 is TGCGCCAGCAGCTTCGGGGACAGGGGAAGCGATGAGCAGTTCTTC. This chain uses TRBV5-1 with TRBJ2-1; TRBD1 matches 10 bases. Losses at the gene ends were 2 bases for V and 8 bases for J; bases not matched to a gene: 7. Per the germline V gene, CDR1 is SGHRS and CDR2 is YFSETQ. The CDR3 totals 15 residues.

In its sample, this clone was seen a few times. The chain employs TRBV10-3 and TRBJ1-6; a possible D gene is TRBD1 (6 bases). This CDR3 contains 16 residues. V was clipped by 6 bases and J by 8 bases, with 20 bases between them. CDR1 is ENHRY and CDR2 is SYGVKD in the germline V gene. The CDR3: CAIRDRGGTVDSPLHF. CDR3 DNA sequence: TGTGCCATCAGGGACCGAGGGGGAACTGTGGATTCACCCCTCCACTTT.

This clone was counted between two and nine times. The rearrangement uses TRBV5-1 and TRBJ2-1, with TRBD2 matching over 11 bases. Germline CDR1 SGHRS, CDR2 YFSETQ. The CDR3 is 14 amino acids. V lost 5 bases to trimming and J lost 7 bases; unmatched junction nucleotides: 5. The CDR3 sequence: CASSSASGRNEQFF. CDR3 in DNA: TGCGCCAGCAGTTCGGCTAGCGGGAGGAATGAGCAGTTCTTC.

CDR3 sequence (DNA): TGCGCCAGCAGCTTGGCCGTGGGGGGGAACACTGAAGCTTTCTTT. This gives the protein CASSLAVGGNTEAFF. This chain links TRBV5-1 with TRBJ1-1, with D perhaps matching TRBD1 (5 bases). The CDR3 contains 15 residues. V gave up 0 bases and J gave up 1 base, with 10 bases separating them. The germline CDR1 and CDR2 sequences are SGHRS and YFSETQ.

V and J are TRBV7-2 and TRBJ2-7; D is uncertain. The CDR3 is 15 residues long. The ends were cut back, 3 bases at V and 4 bases at J, with 16 bases in the middle. Germline lookup yields CDR1 SGHTA and CDR2 FQGNSA. CDR3 in amino acids: CASSLGPTPGYEQYF. The DNA of the CDR3 is TGTGCCAGCAGCTTGGGTCCGACCCCTGGGTACGAGCAGTACTTC.

The genes are TRBV6-1 and TRBJ2-5, with D unresolved. This CDR3 comprises 15 residues. Trimming took off 2 bases at V and 5 bases at J, with 15 bases between the two ends. Germline V gene sequence: CDR1 MNHNS, CDR2 SASEGT. The CDR3 DNA is TGTGCCAGCAGTGAATCGGACCGTCTCCGGGAGACCCAGTACTTC. Its translation: CASSESDRLRETQYF.

This chain connects TRBV21-1 to TRBJ2-2; TRBD1, the D gene given by the table, was not confirmed from the DNA. TRBV21-1 is a pseudogene locus. This CDR3 spans 17 amino acids. This chain's CDR3 is CASSKVKGTGKAGELFF. Here the CDR3 DNA reads TGTGCCAGCAGCAAAGTTAAGGGGACAGGAAAAGCCGGGGAGCTGTTTTTT.

This clone was counted a single time. V gene TRBV6-5 combines with J gene TRBJ1-1; D gene ambiguous. Deletions cut 2 bases from V and 0 bases from J, with 10 bases between. The CDR3 is made up of 15 amino acids. The germline V gene has CDR1 MNHEY and CDR2 SVGAGI. The CDR3 is CASSYGERMNTEAFF. CDR3 coding DNA: TGTGCCAGCAGTTACGGGGAGCGCATGAACACTGAAGCTTTCTTT.

V and J are TRBV5-6 and TRBJ2-5; 10 bases align to TRBD1. In germline, CDR1 is SGHDT, CDR2 YYEEEE. There are 15 residues in the CDR3. The ends lost 1 base at V and 5 bases at J; junction bases unmatched: 5. The CDR3 sequence: CASSLRTGGAETQYF. In DNA form, the CDR3 reads TGTGCCAGCAGCTTGCGGACAGGGGGAGCGGAGACCCAGTACTTC.

This chain links TRBV6-1 with TRBJ2-2, with D perhaps matching TRBD2 (6 bases). Germline V gene lookup returns CDR1 MNHNS and CDR2 SASEGT. The CDR3 loop spans 14 amino acids. The germline V and J ends were trimmed by 8 bases and 0 bases, with 10 bases remaining between them. CDR3 coding DNA: TGTGCCAGCGGTCGCGGGGCGAACACCGGGGAGCTGTTTTTT. It encodes CASGRGANTGELFF.

The chain employs TRBV5-1 and TRBJ1-4; D may be TRBD1 (5 bases). Germline V gene data show CDR1 as SGHRS and CDR2 as YFSETQ. Trimming took 0 bases from V and 6 from J, leaving 9 bases between them. This CDR3 contains 14 residues. CDR3 nucleotides: TGCGCCAGCAGCTTGGGACAGCTTTATGAAAAACTGTTTTTT. The encoded protein is CASSLGQLYEKLFF. Supplemented by reference TRBV5-1 and TRBJ1-4, the full variable domain reads KAGVTQTPRYLIKTRGQQVTLSCSPISGHRSVSWYQQTPGQGLQFLFEYFSETQRNKGNFPGRFSGRQFSNSRSEMNVSTLELGDSALYLCASSLGQLYEKLFFGSGTQLSVL.

The chain has TRBV5-1 and TRBJ1-6, with 8 bases identical to TRBD1. V lost 4 bases, J lost 7 bases, and 4 bases stayed unmatched. This CDR3 is built from 14 residues. Germline V CDR1 and CDR2: SGHRS, YFSETQ. CDR3: CASSADRDNSPLHF. The CDR3 DNA sequence: TGCGCCAGCAGCGCGGACAGGGACAATTCACCCCTCCACTTT.

The V call is TRBV7-2, the J call TRBJ2-3; 16 nucleotides agree with TRBD2. CDR1 is SGHTA and CDR2 is FQGNSA in the germline V gene. Trimming removed 5 bases from V and 5 bases from J; junction bases left unmatched: 10. There are 18 residues in the CDR3. The CDR3 loop is CASSPAPGTSGRGDTQYF. The CDR3, as DNA: TGTGCCAGCAGCCCCGCGCCCGGGACTAGCGGGAGGGGAGATACGCAGTATTTT.

V usage is TRBV5-1 and J usage is TRBJ2-3; no clear D. The V and J ends lost 4 bases and 1 base respectively, with 10 bases between them. The CDR3 runs 14 residues. CDR1 and CDR2 from the germline V gene are SGHRS and YFSETQ. This CDR3 reads CASSPGGGTDTQYF. The CDR3, as DNA: TGCGCCAGCAGCCCGGGTGGGGGCACAGATACGCAGTATTTT.

This CDR3 is CASGNTGGPPEAFF. In DNA form, the CDR3 reads TGTGCCAGCGGCAATACAGGGGGCCCCCCTGAAGCTTTCTTT. The chain joins TRBV6-5 to TRBJ1-1, with TRBD1 matching over 9 bases. CDR1 MNHEY and CDR2 SVGAGI come from the germline V gene. V shed 8 bases, J shed 6 bases, and the junction held 10 bases outside the gene matches. The CDR3 sequence is 14 residues long.

The chain carries TRBV4-1 and TRBJ2-2; 8 bases align to TRBD1. V was clipped by 4 bases and J by 6 bases; unmatched bases: 7. From germline, CDR1 is MGHRA and CDR2 YSYEKL. This CDR3 spans 15 amino acids. The CDR3: CASSPPTGAAGELFF. The CDR3 DNA follows: TGCGCCAGCAGCCCCCCGACAGGGGCCGCCGGGGAGCTGTTTTTT.

The gene calls are TRBV7-8 and TRBJ2-3, with 7 bases identical to TRBD2. V lost 3 bases and J lost 0; bases outside the gene matches: 0. This CDR3 region has 14 residues. Germline-derived CDR1 and CDR2 are SGHVS and FQNEAQ. The CDR3 region has the DNA TGTGCCAGCAGCTTTAGCGGGAGCACAGATACGCAGTATTTT. It encodes CASSFSGSTDTQYF.

The rearrangement joins TRBV5-4 to TRBJ2-5, with D possibly matching TRBD1 (6 bases). The CDR3 extends over 13 amino acids. Germline CDR1 SGHNT, CDR2 YYREEE (reference sequence). Trimming removed 0 bases from V and 4 bases from J, with 7 bases in between. CDR3 amino acids: CASSLETGETQYF. The CDR3 DNA reads TGTGCCAGCAGCTTGGAGACAGGAGAGACCCAGTACTTC.